The 19 T cell receptor beta chains reported below all come from one sample, sequenced in a study of T-cell reconstitution after alpha-beta-depleted transplantation in children. TCRbeta library construction was performed incorporating unique molecular identifiers. TCRdb independently ran MiXCR on the PCR reads; one entry per CDR3 protein. Of 550,000 to 800,000 distinct CDR3 sequences in the sample, around 13% were seen once. This sample comprised PBMCs, obtained before TCRalphabeta/CD19-depleted stem cell transplant. The receptors here all came from a girl aged 2 to 10 with congenital amegakaryocytic thrombocytopenia, due to receive a stem cell transplant.

V gene TRBV20-1 combines with J gene TRBJ2-7; possibly TRBD2 for D (5 bases). Trimming shortened V by 3 bases and J by 5 bases, and 14 bases separated the two germline ends. The CDR3 runs to 13 residues. CDR1 and CDR2 from the germline V gene are DFQATT and SNEGSKA (reference sequence). In nucleotides, the CDR3 is TGCAGTGCTAGCTGGGGAGTAGAAGACGAGCAGTACTTC. Protein sequence: CSASWGVEDEQYF.

The chain has TRBV7-6 and TRBJ1-1; TRBD1 is a possible D gene (5 bases). The CDR3 is made up of 11 amino acids. CDR1 SGHVS and CDR2 FNYEAQ come from the germline V gene. Trimming removed 4 bases from V and 14 bases from J, with 14 bases in between. The CDR3 protein is CASSSGGEVFF. The CDR3 DNA follows: TGTGCCAGCAGCTCTGGGGGGGAGGTGTTCTTT.

The chain uses TRBV20-1 and TRBJ2-1; the D is unclear. V lost 6 bases, J lost 0 bases, and 21 bases lay in between. Germline assignment: CDR1 DFQATT and CDR2 SNEGSKA (reference sequence). CDR3 length: 17 residues. CDR3 loop: CSAQRWSPASSYNEQFF. Written as DNA, the CDR3 is TGCAGTGCGCAGAGGTGGAGTCCGGCGAGCTCCTACAATGAGCAGTTCTTC.

Many counts were recorded for this clonotype. This chain uses TRBV20-1 with TRBJ2-1; 8 bases fit TRBD2. Trimming at V came to 2 bases and at J to 5 bases, leaving 14 bases not matched to a gene. This CDR3 is built from 17 residues. Germline CDR1 and CDR2: DFQATT and SNEGSKA (reference sequence). The chain's CDR3 is CSARRVGGRNYDNEQFF. CDR3 in DNA: TGCAGTGCTAGACGGGTAGGCGGGAGGAATTATGACAATGAGCAGTTCTTC.

The genes are TRBV28 and TRBJ2-1, with D maybe TRBD1 (6 bases). Trimming pared 8 bases from V and 8 bases from J, leaving 16 bases between. Germline CDR1 is MDHEN and CDR2 is SYDVKM. This CDR3 spans 13 amino acids. DNA of the CDR3: TGTGCCAGCCAACCGACAGGTAACGATGAGCAGTTCTTC. Its translation is CASQPTGNDEQFF.

This chain uses TRBV5-1 with TRBJ2-7, with TRBD1 identical over 8 bases. The CDR3 runs to 15 residues. From germline, CDR1 is SGHRS and CDR2 YFSETQ. Germline trimming cut 4 bases from V and 1 base from J; bases unmatched to any gene: 7. The CDR3 DNA is TGCGCCAGCAGCCGGACCGGGACAGGTTCCTACGAGCAGTACTTC. Amino acid sequence: CASSRTGTGSYEQYF.

This clonotype was picked up many times. V gene TRBV29-1 combines with J gene TRBJ2-1, with D perhaps matching TRBD1 (6 bases). The CDR3 loop spans 16 amino acids. V dropped 4 bases and J dropped 4 bases, with 20 bases sitting between them. CDR1 and CDR2 from the germline V gene are SQVTM and ANQGSEA. CDR3 region: CSVGHRVWGLYNEQFF. As DNA, the CDR3 is TGCAGCGTTGGTCACAGGGTTTGGGGTTTATACAATGAGCAGTTCTTC.

V gene TRBV6-1 combines with J gene TRBJ2-2; D perhaps matches TRBD1 (6 bases). With 6 bases removed from V and 1 base from J, the gap between germline ends came to 15 bases. Looked up from germline, CDR1 is MNHNS and CDR2 is SASEGT. CDR3 length: 16 amino acids. The CDR3 reads CASSPLTGWNTGELFF. In nucleotides, the CDR3 is TGTGCCAGCAGCCCACTGACAGGATGGAACACCGGGGAGCTGTTTTTT.

This clonotype was seen a handful of times. The chain employs TRBV24-1 and TRBJ1-2, with TRBD1 matching 8 bases. Per the germline V gene, CDR1 is KGHDR and CDR2 is SFDVKD. Unmatched junction bases numbered 13, after V lost 3 bases and J lost 8 bases. The CDR3 runs 16 residues. CDR3 sequence: CATSDPLDRAGSGYTF. The CDR3 DNA sequence: TGTGCCACCAGTGATCCCCTGGACAGGGCAGGCTCCGGCTACACCTTC.

This chain uses TRBV12-3 or TRBV12-4 with TRBJ2-1, with unresolved D. The CDR3 is made up of 18 amino acids. With 5 bases removed from V and 0 bases from J, the gap between germline ends came to 20 bases. The DNA for the CDR3 is TGTGCCAGCAGTCCCGATGGCGGCAGCCTAAACTCCTACAATGAGCAGTTCTTC. It encodes CASSPDGGSLNSYNEQFF.

The rearrangement joins TRBV18 to TRBJ1-5; D is unresolved. Germline V lookup: CDR1 KGHSH, CDR2 LQKENI. With 6 bases removed from V and 6 bases from J, the gap between germline ends came to 18 bases. The CDR3 length is 15 residues. CDR3 residues: CASSPMFGLGQPQHF. The CDR3 bases are TGTGCCAGCTCCCCCATGTTTGGATTGGGTCAGCCCCAGCATTTT.

The chain combines TRBV5-1 with TRBJ2-4; a possible D gene is TRBD2 (6 bases). This CDR3 is built from 16 residues. CDR1 and CDR2 (germline): SGHRS, YFSETQ. Trimming pared 4 bases from V and 0 bases from J, leaving 14 bases between. The CDR3 DNA reads as TGCGCCAGCAGCCCCGAGGCGGGGCTAGCCAAAAACATTCAGTACTTC. It is translated as CASSPEAGLAKNIQYF.

This clonotype came up a few times. The chain links TRBV12-3 or TRBV12-4 to TRBJ1-4; 8 positions agree with TRBD1. The CDR3 loop spans 14 amino acids. Unmatched junction bases numbered 3, after V lost 9 bases and J lost 0 bases. CDR3 in DNA: TGTGCCAGGGGCAGGGGGCCAACTAATGAAAAACTGTTTTTT. Protein sequence: CARGRGPTNEKLFF.

The J gene is TRBJ2-1, the V gene TRBV11-2, with D perhaps matching TRBD2 (5 bases). Germline V gene lookup returns CDR1 SGHAT and CDR2 FQNNGV. V lost 1 base, J lost 9 bases, and 10 bases lay in between. This CDR3 region has 13 residues. CDR3 sequence: CASSLAATSEQFF. CDR3 sequence (DNA): TGTGCCAGCAGCTTAGCGGCTACTAGTGAGCAGTTCTTC.

This clonotype was recorded at least ten times. V usage is TRBV5-1 and J usage is TRBJ2-3; D is ambiguous. The length of the CDR3 is 14 residues. The V end lost 0 bases, the J end lost 8 bases, and 13 bases lay between the germline ends. Germline values: CDR1 SGHRS, CDR2 YFSETQ. This CDR3 reads CASSLVLVGGTQYF. CDR3 DNA sequence: TGCGCCAGCAGCTTGGTCCTAGTAGGCGGTACGCAGTATTTT. Looking up the rest from reference TRBV5-1 and TRBJ2-3 gives the full variable domain: KAGVTQTPRYLIKTRGQQVTLSCSPISGHRSVSWYQQTPGQGLQFLFEYFSETQRNKGNFPGRFSGRQFSNSRSEMNVSTLELGDSALYLCASSLVLVGGTQYFGPGTRLTVL.

This clonotype was counted ten times or more. The chain combines TRBV15 with TRBJ2-7; 7 bases fit TRBD2. This CDR3 contains 15 residues. Per germline, CDR1 LNHNV and CDR2 YYDKDF (reference sequence). Germline trimming cut 2 bases from V and 5 bases from J; bases unmatched to any gene: 9. CDR3 residues: CATSRPGVAGDEQYF. As DNA, the CDR3 is TGTGCCACCAGCAGACCGGGTGTGGCGGGGGACGAGCAGTACTTC.

There are many counts of this clonotype. This rearrangement joins TRBV15 to TRBJ1-2, with 7 bases lining up with TRBD1. CDR3 length: 16 residues. Germline CDR1 is LNHNV and CDR2 is YYDKDF (reference sequence). Trimming took 1 base from V and 2 from J; bases not matched to a gene: 7. The CDR3 coding sequence is TGTGCCACCAGCAGAGCTGGGGGACAGACGAACTATGGCTACACCTTC. This translates into CATSRAGGQTNYGYTF.

With regard to this clonotype: A much larger clone sits a single nucleotide away, making a read error possible. The chain joins TRBV12-3 or TRBV12-4 to TRBJ2-1; 9 bases agree with TRBD1. J was trimmed by 3 bases and V by 4 bases; bases with no gene match: 7. The length of the CDR3 is 16 residues. CDR3 sequence (DNA): TGTGCCAGCAGTTATGTTGGGACAGGGTTCTACAATGAGCAGTTCTTC. As protein: CASSYVGTGFYNEQFF.

The sample holds a few counts of this clonotype. The J gene is TRBJ2-1, the V gene TRBV19, with 7 bases fitting TRBD1. This CDR3 has 12 residues. V lost 10 bases, J lost 10 bases, and 10 bases stayed unmatched. The germline CDR1 and CDR2 sequences are LNHDA and SQIVND (reference sequence). Written as DNA, the CDR3 is TGTGCCACTCAACTAGGGGGCGGGGAGCAGTTCTTC. This encodes CATQLGGGEQFF.